The rows below give T cell receptor beta chains drawn from one sample of a study of T-cell reconstitution after alpha-beta-depleted transplantation in children. In TCRdb, the PCR reads were re-called with MiXCR into one record per CDR3 protein. The table lists about 610,000 distinct CDR3 sequences, roughly a tenth of them singletons, with roughly 4% in the top ten. The sample was PBMCs from the stem cell graft donor, taken from the stem cell graft. The receptors shown here come from a human donor who donated a stem cell graft to a child with acute myeloid leukemia. Both conserved end residues are part of each CDR3. A D gene is named only where the DNA matches it firmly. Clone size is stated in some rows and not others, as once, few, many or a class when expanded.

length: 14; D: -; V: TRBV12-3/TRBV12-4; J: TRBJ2-1; size: few; CDR3: CASSFLTSGNEQFF; DNA: TGTGCCAGCAGTTTTTTGACTAGTGGGAATGAGCAGTTCTTC
length: 15; D: TRBD2; V: TRBV12-3/TRBV12-4; J: TRBJ2-2; size: many; CDR3: CASSSTLSGAGELFF; DNA: TGTGCCAGCAGTTCGACCCTGAGCGGGGCCGGGGAGCTGTTTTTT
length: 13; D: -; V: TRBV29-1; J: TRBJ2-1; size: -; CDR3: CSVDSSSYNEQFF; DNA: TGCAGCGTTGACTCGAGCTCCTACAATGAGCAGTTCTTC
length: 14; D: -; V: TRBV29-1; J: TRBJ1-1; size: few; CDR3: CSACRGVIETEAFF; DNA: TGCAGCGCTTGTCGGGGGGTGATTGAAACTGAAGCTTTCTTT
length: 15; D: -; V: TRBV5-1; J: TRBJ2-3; size: -; CDR3: CAGSLDGLNSDTQYF; DNA: TGCGCCGGCAGCTTGGATGGCCTGAACTCAGATACGCAGTATTTT
length: 17; D: TRBD2; V: TRBV28; J: TRBJ2-5; size: few; CDR3: CASSLPDPPSGRETQYF; DNA: TGTGCCAGCAGTTTGCCAGACCCGCCTAGCGGGAGGGAGACCCAGTACTTC
length: 13; D: -; V: TRBV5-1; J: TRBJ2-5; size: many; CDR3: CASSLGMQETQYF; DNA: TGCGCCAGCAGCTTGGGAATGCAAGAGACCCAGTACTTC
length: 16; D: TRBD1; V: TRBV5-1; J: TRBJ1-3; size: many; CDR3: CASSTTGQGAGNTIYF; DNA: TGCGCCAGCAGCACTACAGGACAGGGAGCTGGAAACACCATATATTTT
length: 14; D: -; V: TRBV20-1; J: TRBJ2-2; size: few; CDR3: CSAEASEGGGELFF; DNA: TGCAGTGCTGAGGCTAGCGAAGGGGGCGGGGAGCTGTTTTTT
length: 14; D: -; V: TRBV7-9; J: TRBJ2-3; size: many; CDR3: CASSSPLGTDTQYF; DNA: TGTGCCAGCAGCTCGCCCTTGGGCACAGATACGCAGTATTTT
length: 14; D: -; V: TRBV5-1; J: TRBJ1-6; size: few; CDR3: CASSHGTQGSPLHF; DNA: TGCGCCAGCAGCCACGGGACACAAGGATCACCCCTCCACTTT
length: 17; D: TRBD2; V: TRBV7-9; J: TRBJ2-1; size: many; CDR3: CASSLASGRGVYNEQFF; DNA: TGTGCCAGCAGCTTAGCTAGCGGGAGAGGGGTCTACAATGAGCAGTTCTTC
length: 16; D: -; V: TRBV5-1; J: TRBJ2-1; size: few; CDR3: CASSLAVTAFYNEQFF; DNA: TGCGCCAGCAGCTTGGCCGTGACAGCCTTCTACAATGAGCAGTTCTTC
length: 15; D: TRBD1; V: TRBV4-3; J: TRBJ2-7; size: many; CDR3: CASSPGRTGGHEQYF; DNA: TGCGCCAGCAGCCCGGGAAGGACAGGGGGACACGAGCAGTACTTC
length: 14; D: TRBD2; V: TRBV10-3; J: TRBJ2-3; size: many; CDR3: CAISEGRAADTQYF; DNA: TGTGCCATCAGTGAGGGGAGGGCGGCAGATACGCAGTATTTT
length: 17; D: TRBD2; V: TRBV7-6; J: TRBJ2-1; size: -; CDR3: CASSLGVSAGGLAEQFF; DNA: TGTGCCAGCAGCTTAGGGGTCTCTGCGGGAGGGCTTGCTGAGCAGTTCTTC
length: 19; D: TRBD2; V: TRBV4-3; J: TRBJ2-1; size: few; CDR3: CASSQEGLAGGRAYNEQFF; DNA: TGCGCCAGCAGCCAAGAGGGACTAGCGGGAGGGCGTGCCTACAATGAGCAGTTCTTC
length: 14; D: -; V: TRBV25-1; J: TRBJ1-6; size: -; CDR3: CASSAGSGESPLRF; DNA: TGTGCCAGCAGTGCCGGGTCTGGAGAGTCACCCCTCCGCTTT
length: 14; D: TRBD2; V: TRBV10-3; J: TRBJ2-1; size: few; CDR3: CASEGREDGNEQFF; DNA: TGTGCCAGCGAAGGACGGGAGGACGGGAATGAGCAGTTCTTC
length: 18; D: TRBD1; V: TRBV28; J: TRBJ1-2; size: many; CDR3: CASSSGPGQGSANYGYTF; DNA: TGTGCCAGCAGTTCGGGACCGGGACAGGGGTCGGCTAACTATGGCTACACCTTC
length: 14; D: TRBD2; V: TRBV2; J: TRBJ2-5; size: many; CDR3: CAIPGSSGIETQYF; DNA: TGTGCCATCCCCGGGAGTAGCGGGATAGAGACCCAGTACTTC
length: 16; D: -; V: TRBV5-1; J: TRBJ2-1; size: few; CDR3: CATSWGSATPTNEQFF; DNA: TGCGCCACCTCATGGGGCTCCGCGACCCCAACAAATGAGCAGTTCTTC
length: 14; D: -; V: TRBV7-9; J: TRBJ1-5; size: many; CDR3: CASSRTGRDQPQHF; DNA: TGTGCCAGCAGCCGTACAGGGAGGGATCAGCCCCAGCATTTT
length: 12; D: -; V: TRBV12-3/TRBV12-4; J: TRBJ1-3; size: -; CDR3: CASSSTINTIYF; DNA: TGTGCCAGCAGTTCCACTATAAACACCATATATTTT
length: 13; D: -; V: TRBV10-3; J: TRBJ2-1; size: few; CDR3: CAISEGASDEQFF; DNA: TGTGCCATCAGTGAGGGTGCATCCGATGAGCAGTTCTTC
length: 14; D: TRBD2; V: TRBV20-1; J: TRBJ2-2; size: many; CDR3: CSARTSGSTGELFF; DNA: TGCAGTGCCAGGACTAGCGGGAGTACCGGGGAGCTGTTTTTT
length: 13; D: -; V: TRBV7-2; J: TRBJ1-5; size: many; CDR3: CASSLEFIQPQHF; DNA: TGTGCCAGCAGCTTAGAGTTCATCCAGCCCCAGCATTTT
length: 13; D: -; V: TRBV28; J: TRBJ1-1; size: few; CDR3: CASSTPGRPEAFF; DNA: TGTGCCAGCAGTACACCGGGAAGACCTGAAGCTTTCTTT
length: 13; D: -; V: TRBV27; J: TRBJ1-4; size: few; CDR3: CASRSGEDEKLFF; DNA: TGTGCCAGCCGATCAGGGGAGGATGAAAAACTGTTTTTT
length: 11; D: -; V: TRBV5-1; J: TRBJ1-1; size: few; CDR3: CASSTGDQAFF; DNA: TGCGCCAGCAGCACTGGGGACCAGGCTTTCTTT
length: 12; D: -; V: TRBV20-1; J: TRBJ2-7; size: few; CDR3: CSAWDFSYEQYF; DNA: TGCAGTGCCTGGGACTTCTCCTACGAGCAGTACTTC
length: 13; D: -; V: TRBV20-1; J: TRBJ1-6; size: -; CDR3: CSARDRVLTPLHF; DNA: TGCAGTGCTAGAGATCGGGTTTTAACACCCCTCCACTTT
length: 18; D: TRBD2; V: TRBV4-3; J: TRBJ2-7; size: few; CDR3: CASSQVVTSGSHSYEQYF; DNA: TGCGCCAGCAGCCAAGTGGTGACTAGCGGGAGCCACTCCTACGAGCAGTACTTC
length: 16; D: TRBD2; V: TRBV10-3; J: TRBJ2-1; size: many; CDR3: CAISVLAGSSYNEQFF; DNA: TGTGCCATCAGTGTTCTAGCGGGAAGCTCCTACAATGAGCAGTTCTTC
length: 13; D: -; V: TRBV5-1; J: TRBJ2-5; size: -; CDR3: CASSSQLQETQYF; DNA: TGCGCCAGCAGCTCCCAACTCCAAGAGACCCAGTACTTC
length: 14; D: -; V: TRBV20-1; J: TRBJ2-7; size: -; CDR3: CSAGARRTSYEQYF; DNA: TGCAGTGCGGGGGCGCGTAGGACGTCCTACGAGCAGTACTTC
length: 17; D: -; V: TRBV7-2; J: TRBJ2-3; size: -; CDR3: CASSPRSSGGPTDTQYF; DNA: TGTGCCAGCAGCCCCAGATCCAGTGGGGGGCCCACAGATACGCAGTATTTT
length: 12; D: TRBD1; V: TRBV29-1; J: TRBJ1-1; size: many; CDR3: CSVGQGGTEAFF; DNA: TGCAGCGTCGGACAGGGTGGCACTGAAGCTTTCTTT
length: 17; D: TRBD2; V: TRBV4-2; J: TRBJ2-3; size: -; CDR3: CASSPWSSGSLTDTQYF; DNA: TGTGCCAGCAGCCCTTGGAGTAGCGGGAGCCTCACAGATACGCAGTATTTT
length: 14; D: TRBD1; V: TRBV7-2; J: TRBJ2-1; size: many; CDR3: CASSLNRGVDEQFF; DNA: TGTGCCAGCAGCTTAAACAGGGGAGTTGATGAGCAGTTCTTC
length: 14; D: -; V: TRBV5-1; J: TRBJ2-1; size: -; CDR3: CASRDLEGNNEQFF; DNA: TGCGCCAGCAGAGATTTGGAGGGCAACAATGAGCAGTTCTTC
length: 15; D: -; V: TRBV5-1; J: TRBJ2-1; size: -; CDR3: CASSLASTSGDEQFF; DNA: TGCGCCAGCAGCTTGGCTAGCACTTCCGGCGATGAGCAGTTCTTC
length: 16; D: TRBD2; V: TRBV12-3/TRBV12-4; J: TRBJ2-1; size: many; CDR3: CASSFLGGGPGNEQFF; DNA: TGTGCCAGCAGTTTTCTCGGGGGAGGGCCGGGCAATGAGCAGTTCTTC
length: 12; D: -; V: TRBV29-1; J: TRBJ1-1; size: -; CDR3: CSVVLQSTEAFF; DNA: TGCAGCGTTGTCTTACAGTCCACTGAAGCTTTCTTT
length: 13; D: -; V: TRBV7-2; J: TRBJ2-7; size: many; CDR3: CASSMDGNYEQYF; DNA: TGTGCCAGCAGCATGGACGGGAACTACGAGCAGTACTTC
length: 15; D: -; V: TRBV28; J: TRBJ2-2; size: many; CDR3: CASRTTGPNTGELFF; DNA: TGTGCCAGCAGGACCACCGGGCCGAACACCGGGGAGCTGTTTTTT
length: 19; D: TRBD2; V: TRBV11-2; J: TRBJ2-7; size: -; CDR3: CASSFRGTSGREIPYEQYF; DNA: TGTGCCAGCAGCTTCCGTGGGACTAGCGGGAGGGAGATTCCCTACGAGCAGTACTTC
length: 15; D: -; V: TRBV3-1; J: TRBJ1-1; size: -; CDR3: CATSQDPPGNTEAFF; DNA: TGTGCCACCAGCCAAGATCCGCCCGGGAACACTGAAGCTTTCTTT
length: 15; D: -; V: TRBV27; J: TRBJ1-2; size: -; CDR3: CASSSGRPAKTGYTF; DNA: TGTGCCAGCAGTTCCGGACGTCCTGCGAAGACCGGCTACACCTTC
length: 13; D: TRBD2; V: TRBV10-3; J: TRBJ2-1; size: many; CDR3: CAIMREPGDEQFF; DNA: TGTGCCATCATGCGGGAGCCTGGGGATGAGCAGTTCTTC
length: 16; D: TRBD2; V: TRBV12-3/TRBV12-4; J: TRBJ2-3; size: many; CDR3: CASRTSGRALSDTQYF; DNA: TGTGCCAGCAGGACTAGCGGGAGGGCGCTCTCAGATACGCAGTATTTT
length: 14; D: -; V: TRBV6-2/TRBV6-3; J: TRBJ2-2; size: -; CDR3: CASTAQGVIGELFF; DNA: TGTGCCAGCACTGCGCAGGGAGTAATCGGGGAGCTGTTTTTT
length: 12; D: -; V: TRBV6-2/TRBV6-3; J: TRBJ2-3; size: -; CDR3: CASTHTTDTQYF; DNA: TGTGCCAGCACCCATACCACGGATACGCAGTATTTT
length: 16; D: -; V: TRBV20-1; J: TRBJ1-6; size: -; CDR3: CSARSRGLHYNSPLHF; DNA: TGCAGTGCCCGAAGTAGGGGACTCCACTATAATTCACCCCTCCACTTT
length: 14; D: TRBD1; V: TRBV20-1; J: TRBJ1-1; size: -; CDR3: CSARVSQGNPEAFF; DNA: TGCAGTGCTAGAGTCTCACAGGGGAATCCTGAAGCTTTCTTT
length: 15; D: TRBD2; V: TRBV27; J: TRBJ2-1; size: few; CDR3: CASTQWREGSNEQFF; DNA: TGTGCCAGCACCCAGTGGAGGGAGGGATCCAATGAGCAGTTCTTC